This TCR beta chain was documented in a study of regulatory T cells in long-lasting Graves disease. Study-wide findings and caveats: When disease was persistent, TRBV28, TRBJ1-2 and TRBJ2-5 were the favored segments. A limited number of samples was an acknowledged limitation.

TCR beta libraries were built with iRepertoire HTBI primers and Arm-PCR of CDR3 regions. TCRdb re-called the multiplex PCR reads with MiXCR, one entry per CDR3 protein. The sample has hundreds of thousands of distinct CDR3 sequences; roughly 15% are singletons. A word on this clonotype: Its matching antigen is unknown.

Indicated time point: newly diagnosed GD, antithyroid drugs for less than 3 months. Extracted PBMC RNA gave rise to the TCR library. Germline values: CDR1 MNHEY, CDR2 SMNVEV (reference sequence). The CDR3 extends over 16 amino acids. Losses at the gene ends were 6 bases for V and 6 bases for J; bases not matched to a gene: 11. This sample was shared with a second study, whose subject was T cells in Graves' hyperthyroidism and ophthalmopathy. As reported in that work: The model forecast ophthalmopathy, anticipating it by a median around 6.9 months before onset.

This chain joins TRBV27 and TRBJ2-1; 10 bases are shared with TRBD2. The TCR sequence derives from a woman aged 30 to 39 with Graves disease. Sample: peripheral blood mononuclear cells (PBMCs), taken at new diagnosis, from a patient treated with antithyroid drugs. Here the CDR3 reads CASRRGLAETFNEQFF. The CDR3, as DNA: TGTGCCAGCAGACGTGGACTAGCGGAGACCTTCAATGAGCAGTTCTTC.